The 19 T cell receptor beta chains below were found in one sample sequenced in a study of early stage breast cancer tumors (TCRdb year 2017). The library was built by means of the immunoSEQ multiplex PCR assay. Imported from immuneACCESS, the table was reduced by TCRdb to in-frame sequences with V and J called. These copies leave out some clones; in studies compared against another copy, an unresolved V gene accounts for under half, and the cause of the remainder is not known. Recorded for this sample are 25,000 to 35,000 clones; around 50% of them occurred a single time. The ten top clones hold more than 8% of the sample. Sequencing input: breast tumor tissue. The receptors were sampled from a person aged 45-65 years with breast cancer.

The rearrangement links TRBV27 to TRBJ2-5; 8 positions match TRBD1. V lost 3 bases to trimming and J lost 4 bases; unmatched junction nucleotides: 10. Germline lookup yields CDR1 MNHEY and CDR2 SMNVEV (reference sequence). CDR3 size: 16 residues. DNA of the CDR3: TGTGCCAGCAGTTTGATGTGGACAGGGAGCCGAGAGACCCAGTACTTC. Protein product: CASSLMWTGSRETQYF.

The CDR3 region has the DNA TGTGCCAGCAGTGAATCTGAGACCAACACTGAAGCTTTCTTT. It specifies CASSESETNTEAFF. V usage is TRBV25-1 and J usage is TRBJ1-1, with D hard to call. The CDR3 extends over 14 amino acids. With 1 base removed from V and 2 bases from J, the gap between germline ends came to 8 bases. Germline V gene data show CDR1 as MGHDK and CDR2 as SYGVNS.

The V and J genes are TRBV9 and TRBJ2-1; the match to TRBD2 covers 14 bases. This CDR3 has 16 residues. The V segment lost 4 bases and the J segment 8 bases; nucleotides outside the gene matches: 8. The germline V gene encodes CDR1 SGDLS and CDR2 YYNGEE. CDR3 loop: CASSSSTSGRVDEQFF. DNA for the CDR3: TGTGCCAGCAGCTCCTCGACTAGCGGGAGGGTTGATGAGCAGTTCTTC.

The rearrangement joins TRBV9 to TRBJ2-2, with D tentatively TRBD1 (5 bases). With 3 bases removed from V and 6 bases from J, the gap between germline ends came to 12 bases. Germline CDR1 and CDR2: SGDLS and YYNGEE. The CDR3 has 14 residues. DNA for the CDR3: TGTGCCAGCAGCGCCTTACAGGACGCCGGGGAGCTGTTTTTT. Protein product: CASSALQDAGELFF.

This clone was seen a few times. The genes are TRBV18 and TRBJ2-4; 7 bases map to TRBD1. Losses at the gene ends were 5 bases for V and 0 bases for J; bases not matched to a gene: 7. CDR1 and CDR2 (germline): KGHSH, LQKENI. The CDR3 sequence is 16 residues long. The CDR3 DNA follows: TGTGCCAGCTCAGGACAGGTTGCTCTAGCCAAAAACATTCAGTACTTC. Amino acid sequence: CASSGQVALAKNIQYF. Drawing the rest from reference TRBV18 and TRBJ2-4, the complete variable domain is NAGVMQNPRHLVRRRGQEARLRCSPMKGHSHVYWYRQLPEEGLKFMVYLQKENIIDESGMPKERFSAEFPKEGPSILRIQQVVRGDSAAYFCASSGQVALAKNIQYFGAGTRLSVL.

Details on this clone: The sample contains more than one DNA sequence encoding this CDR3. V is TRBV7-2 and J is TRBJ1-2; tentative D call: TRBD1 (5 bases). CDR3 size: 12 residues. The V and J ends lost 1 base and 8 bases respectively, with 8 bases between them. Germline V CDR1 and CDR2: SGHTA, FQGNSA. CDR3 amino acids: CASSLGGGGYTF. The CDR3 DNA reads as TGTGCCAGCAGCTTAGGTGGGGGAGGCTACACCTTC. The full variable domain, in which reference TRBV7-2 and TRBJ1-2 provide the parts outside the CDR3, is GAGVSQSPSNKVTEKGKDVELRCDPISGHTALYWYRQSLGQGLEFLIYFQGNSAPDKSGLPSDRFSAERTGGSVSTLTIQRTQQEDSAVYLCASSLGGGGYTFGSGTRLTVV.

Concerning this clone itself: Since a much larger clone is just one base distant, this may be a read error. The rearrangement links TRBV13 to TRBJ2-3; D gene ambiguous. Germline V gene data show CDR1 as PRHDT and CDR2 as FYEKMQ (reference sequence). V was clipped by 0 bases and J by 4 bases, with 2 bases between them. There are 12 residues in the CDR3. CDR3 sequence (DNA): TGTGCCAGCAGCTTAGGGTCAGATACGCAGTATTTT. Protein sequence: CASSLGSDTQYF.

The chain joins TRBV7-9 to TRBJ2-3; D is possibly TRBD2 (5 bases). Trimming removed 1 base from V and 6 bases from J, with 8 bases in between. CDR1 SEHNR and CDR2 FQNEAQ come from the germline V gene (reference sequence). The CDR3 is 13 amino acids. CDR3 nucleotides: TGTGCCAGCAGCTTAGGACTATTTGATACGCAGTATTTT. Its protein product is CASSLGLFDTQYF.

The chain joins TRBV7-3 to TRBJ2-1; the match to TRBD2 covers 9 bases. This CDR3 region has 16 residues. Trimming removed 5 bases from V and 6 bases from J; junction bases left unmatched: 11. CDR1 and CDR2 (germline): SGHTA, FQGTGA. CDR3 region: CASSPAPSGIGNEQFF. The DNA for the CDR3 is TGTGCCAGCAGCCCTGCCCCTAGCGGGATTGGCAATGAGCAGTTCTTC.

The gene calls are TRBV5-1 and TRBJ2-2; 10 bases align to TRBD1. Germline CDR1 and CDR2: SGHRS and YFSETQ. V trimming: 0 bases; J trimming: 8 bases; junction bases outside the gene matches: 7. CDR3 size: 16 residues. CDR3 bases: TGCGCCAGCAGCTTGGCCGACAGGGGGCCCTCGGGGGAGCTGTTTTTT. It codes for CASSLADRGPSGELFF.

V gene TRBV6-1 combines with J gene TRBJ2-3; weak D call: TRBD2 (6 bases). The CDR3 spans 14 residues. CDR1 and CDR2 from the germline V gene are MNHNS and SASEGT. V was pared by 6 bases and J by 0 bases, with 10 bases between. The CDR3 DNA sequence: TGTGCCAGCAGCGCGGGACTTAGCACAGATACGCAGTATTTT. Its protein is CASSAGLSTDTQYF.

The V gene is TRBV11-2, the J gene TRBJ2-1, with TRBD2 as a possible D gene (6 bases). This CDR3 contains 15 residues. In germline, CDR1 is SGHAT, CDR2 FQNNGV. Trimming pared 2 bases from V and 8 bases from J, leaving 16 bases between. The CDR3 nucleotides are TGTGCCAGCAGCTTATTTCGACTAGTAGGGGATGAGCAGTTCTTC. Its protein product is CASSLFRLVGDEQFF. The full variable domain, rest sourced from reference TRBV11-2 and TRBJ2-1, is EAGVAQSPRYKIIEKRQSVAFWCNPISGHATLYWYQQILGQGPKLLIQFQNNGVVDDSQLPKDRFSAERLKGVDSTLKIQPAKLEDSAVYLCASSLFRLVGDEQFFGPGTRLTVL.

Judged by abundance, this clone is medium-sized. The chain uses TRBV6-5 and TRBJ1-1; weak D call: TRBD1 (5 bases). V lost 5 bases, J lost 4 bases, and 11 bases lay in between. This CDR3 comprises 13 residues. From germline, CDR1 is MNHEY and CDR2 SVGAGI. The CDR3 nucleotides read TGTGCCAGCAGTCTTCAGGGCGGCACTGAAGCTTTCTTT. Encoded protein: CASSLQGGTEAFF.

This clone was seen a few times. The V call is TRBV18, the J call TRBJ1-5; TRBD1 is a possible D gene (5 bases). The germline V and J ends were trimmed by 0 bases and 7 bases, with 13 bases remaining between them. The V gene's germline CDR1 is KGHSH and CDR2 LQKENI. CDR3 length: 15 amino acids. The CDR3 reads CASSPPSGDGQPQHF. Here the CDR3 DNA reads TGTGCCAGCTCACCACCGTCGGGGGACGGCCAGCCCCAGCATTTT.

The table lists this clone with a few counts. The V and J genes are TRBV27 and TRBJ1-2, with D unclear. This CDR3 region has 13 residues. From germline, CDR1 is MNHEY and CDR2 SMNVEV (reference sequence). V shed 8 bases and J shed 4 bases, with 14 bases lying between them. The CDR3 DNA sequence: TGTGCCAGCGGGCGATCCATTGTCTATGGCTACACCTTC. Amino acids: CASGRSIVYGYTF.

This chain uses TRBV19 with TRBJ2-3; D is unresolved. The germline gives CDR1 LNHDA, CDR2 SQIVND (reference sequence). V lost 1 base, J lost 2 bases, and 10 bases lay in between. This CDR3 spans 15 amino acids. CDR3 sequence reads: CASSIGSSDTDTQYF. The CDR3 DNA reads as TGTGCCAGTAGTATAGGGTCCAGCGACACAGATACGCAGTATTTT.

This clone was counted a few times. This rearrangement joins TRBV6-6 to TRBJ2-7, with TRBD2 matching 9 bases. The length of the CDR3 is 16 residues. The germline CDR1 and CDR2 sequences are MNHNY and SVGAGI (reference sequence). V lost 7 bases, J lost 2 bases, and 12 bases stayed unmatched. DNA for the CDR3: TGTGCCAGCAAAGATTTAGCGGGAGACCACCCCTACGAGCAGTACTTC. It translates to CASKDLAGDHPYEQYF.

J is TRBJ2-5 and V is TRBV5-4, with 15 positions matching TRBD2. The CDR3 has 17 residues. With V trimmed by 4 bases and J by 4 bases, 8 bases remained unmatched. Germline CDR1 SGHNT, CDR2 YYREEE (reference sequence). CDR3 nucleotides: TGTGCCAGCAGCCCTTGGACTAGCGGGAGGGCCCGAGAGACCCAGTACTTC. Its translation: CASSPWTSGRARETQYF. Together with reference TRBV5-4 and TRBJ2-5, the CDR3 gives the full variable domain: ETGVTQSPTHLIKTRGQQVTLRCSSQSGHNTVSWYQQALGQGPQFIFQYYREEENGRGNFPPRFSGLQFPNYSSELNVNALELDDSALYLCASSPWTSGRARETQYFGPGTRLLVL.

The chain uses TRBV19 and TRBJ1-1, with TRBD1 matching over 10 bases. V was pared by 4 bases and J by 8 bases, with 10 bases of the junction left unmatched. CDR3 length equals 15 residues. Germline assignment: CDR1 LNHDA and CDR2 SQIVND (reference sequence). The CDR3 sequence is CASSTPGQGIKEAFF. The DNA for the CDR3 is TGTGCCAGTAGTACACCGGGACAGGGGATCAAGGAAGCTTTCTTT.